This passage covers 15 T cell receptor beta chains from one sample sequenced in a study of blood T cells in healthy people across ages. The authors ran a second PCR of 7 to 11 cycles using a sample-barcoded 5' primer and a J-beta primer mix. TCRdb ran MiXCR on the 5' RACE reads and lists one entry per CDR3 protein. This table has hundreds of thousands of distinct CDR3 sequences, 55% to 70% appearing once. Sequencing was carried out using blood. The receptor source for this set is a man aged 30 to 39 in good health.

With regard to this clonotype: The junction differs from germline at one of its ends, possibly a read error. The chain employs TRBV19 and TRBJ2-4; a possible D gene is TRBD2 (6 bases). The J call may not be correct, given that the DNA end is closer to TRBJ2-7. Germline V lookup: CDR1 LNHDA, CDR2 SQIVND (reference sequence). The CDR3 covers 15 residues. The CDR3 bases are TGTACCAGTAGTAGCTGGGACTCCGGCCCCTACGAGCAGTACTTC. This encodes CTSSSWDSGPYEQYF.

This clonotype showed up just once. This chain joins TRBV12-3 or TRBV12-4 and TRBJ1-4; D is perhaps TRBD1 (6 bases). Trimming stripped 4 bases from V and 7 bases from J, with 19 bases between. The CDR3 has 16 amino acids. DNA for the CDR3: TGTGCCAGCAGTTCCACAAACAGGGCCGGGAGTGAAAAACTGTTTTTT. Translated: CASSSTNRAGSEKLFF.

This chain connects TRBV7-9 to TRBJ2-7, with D maybe TRBD2 (6 bases). The J call may be mistaken, given a closer DNA end match to TRBJ2-5. From germline, CDR1 is SEHNR and CDR2 FQNEAQ (reference sequence). The CDR3 extends over 16 amino acids. CDR3 region: CASSTSGGVGEETQYF. The CDR3 coding sequence is TGTGCCAGCAGCACCTCTGGCGGGGTTGGTGAAGAGACCCAGTACTTC.

The sample holds a few counts of this clonotype. This chain links TRBV2 with TRBJ2-3; no clear D gene. The germline V gene has CDR1 SNHLY and CDR2 FYNNEI. V shed 7 bases and J shed 1 base, with 6 bases lying between them. The CDR3 is 12 residues long. CDR3 sequence reads: CASMAGTDTQYF. CDR3 coding DNA: TGTGCCAGCATGGCGGGCACAGATACGCAGTATTTT.

V gene TRBV5-1 combines with J gene TRBJ2-1, with 9 positions matching TRBD2. Per germline, CDR1 SGHRS and CDR2 YFSETQ. The V and J ends lost 0 bases and 6 bases, in that order; junction bases with no gene match: 4. The CDR3 runs 15 residues. CDR3 nucleotides: TGCGCCAGCAGCTTGGTAGCGGGGGACCTCAATGAGCAGTTCTTC. Translated, it gives CASSLVAGDLNEQFF.

The V and J genes are TRBV20-1 and TRBJ1-2; unclear D gene. Germline V gives CDR1 DFQATT, CDR2 SNEGSKA (reference sequence). The CDR3 totals 10 residues. V lost 7 bases and J 7 bases, leaving 10 bases between the germline ends. The CDR3 DNA reads TGCAGTGTACCTTCTTCTGGCTACACCTTC. It translates to CSVPSSGYTF.

The CDR3 DNA reads TGCAGTGCTAGAGATGGGGTGAGCGGGAGAGGGAATGAGCAGTTCTTC. Amino acids: CSARDGVSGRGNEQFF. The chain recombines TRBV20-1 with TRBJ2-1, with TRBD2 matching 8 bases. CDR1 DFQATT and CDR2 SNEGSKA come from the germline V gene (reference sequence). The CDR3 loop spans 16 amino acids. J was trimmed by 7 bases and V by 0 bases; bases with no gene match: 11.

The CDR3 reads CAIRPGQGEGEAFF. The CDR3 DNA follows: TGTGCCATCAGGCCGGGACAGGGGGAGGGTGAAGCTTTCTTT. This chain links TRBV10-3 with TRBJ1-1, with 11 bases fitting TRBD1. V was pared by 6 bases and J by 7 bases, with 7 bases of the junction left unmatched. Germline CDR1 and CDR2: ENHRY and SYGVKD. The CDR3 contains 14 residues.

The gene calls are TRBV28 and TRBJ2-7, with 10 positions matching TRBD2. With 3 bases clipped from V and 6 bases from J, the junction kept 8 bases outside the gene matches. Germline V gene data show CDR1 as MDHEN and CDR2 as SYDVKM. This CDR3 is built from 15 residues. The CDR3 DNA is TGTGCCAGCAGTTTCAGCGCTAGCGGGAGAGGCGAGCAGTACTTC. This encodes CASSFSASGRGEQYF. Using reference TRBV28 and TRBJ2-7 for the parts outside the CDR3, the full variable domain is DVKVTQSSRYLVKRTGEKVFLECVQDMDHENMFWYRQDPGLGLRLIYFSYDVKMKEKGDIPEGYSVSREKKERFSLILESASTNQTSMYLCASSFSASGRGEQYFGPGTRLTVT.

The V call is TRBV7-2, the J call TRBJ2-4; 8 nucleotides align to TRBD2. The trim removed 5 bases at V and 5 bases at J, leaving 11 bases unmatched. The CDR3 has 16 amino acids. Per the germline V gene, CDR1 is SGHTA and CDR2 is FQGNSA. CDR3 protein: CASSPMGRGAQNIQYF. CDR3 coding DNA: TGTGCCAGCAGCCCCATGGGGCGGGGGGCGCAAAACATTCAGTACTTC.

V usage is TRBV19 and J usage is TRBJ1-5; tentatively, D is TRBD1 (6 bases). In germline, CDR1 is LNHDA, CDR2 SQIVND (reference sequence). This CDR3 comprises 15 residues. Trimming removed 1 base at V and 7 bases at J, with 14 bases between. The CDR3 loop reads CASSIGDTGNQPQHF. The CDR3 nucleotides read TGTGCCAGTAGTATAGGAGATACAGGGAACCAGCCCCAGCATTTT.

The chain uses TRBV11-2 and TRBJ2-7; 10 bases are shared with TRBD1. Germline V gene data show CDR1 as SGHAT and CDR2 as FQNNGV. The CDR3 contains 15 residues. V dropped 6 bases and J dropped 4; count of bases not matched to a gene: 9. The CDR3 loop is CASSFRDRGWYEQYF. The CDR3 coding sequence is TGTGCCAGCAGTTTCCGGGACAGGGGTTGGTACGAGCAGTACTTC.

In nucleotides, the CDR3 is TGCGCCAGCAGTGAAGGGAGGGGGCCGGACACCGGGGAGCTGTTTTTT. It encodes CASSEGRGPDTGELFF. J is TRBJ2-2 and V is TRBV10-1; D tentatively fits TRBD1 or TRBD2 (7 bases each). Germline CDR1 WNHNN, CDR2 SYGVQD (reference sequence). V was clipped by 3 bases and J by 3 bases, with 14 bases between them. The CDR3 length is 16 residues.

A note on this clonotype: One end of the junction does not line up with germline, which may come from a read error. The V and J genes are TRBV3-1 and TRBJ2-4; D gene uncertain. This CDR3 has 14 residues. Germline CDR1 and CDR2: LGHDT and YNNKEL (reference sequence). CDR3 sequence reads: CAGSQDPSVNIQYF. The CDR3 DNA follows: TGTGCCGGCAGCCAAGATCCATCCGTCAACATTCAGTACTTC.

There are a few counts of this clonotype. This chain links TRBV29-1 with TRBJ1-1; TRBD1 is a possible D gene (5 bases). V dropped 7 bases and J dropped 2 bases, with 14 bases sitting between them. CDR3 length: 13 residues. Germline loops: CDR1 SQVTM, CDR2 ANQGSEA. The CDR3 sequence is CSAVRDLNTEAFF. Written as DNA, the CDR3 is TGCAGCGCGGTCCGGGACCTAAACACTGAAGCTTTCTTT.